The 28 T cell receptor beta chains in this list originate from one sample, sequenced in a study of cytomegalovirus exposure and HLA in healthy donors. The primer mix had 60 Vbeta and 13 Jbeta primers. The protocol was immunoSEQ multiplex PCR, while the TCRdb copy is restricted to in-frame clones and leaves out a portion. The sample contains about 83,000 clones, 78% of which appear only once. The sequenced sample consisted of PBMCs. The receptor set was obtained from a man between 18 and 35 years old in good health and CMV-seropositive.

This clone has just a few counts. The chain combines TRBV7-3 with TRBJ2-1, with 8 positions matching TRBD2. V was clipped by 4 bases and J by 4 bases; unmatched bases: 6. The CDR3 is made up of 15 amino acids. CDR1 SGHTA and CDR2 FQGTGA come from the germline V gene. The CDR3 loop reads CASSSLAGLYNEQFF. The DNA for the CDR3 is TGTGCCAGCAGCTCCCTAGCGGGTCTTTACAATGAGCAGTTCTTC.

The CDR3 loop is CASSRLAVPKLYEQYF. The CDR3 DNA sequence: TGCGCCAGCAGCCGACTAGCGGTCCCTAAACTCTACGAGCAGTACTTC. V gene TRBV4-1 combines with J gene TRBJ2-7; 9 positions agree with TRBD2. The CDR3 has 16 residues. Trimming at V came to 4 bases and at J to 3 bases, leaving 10 bases not matched to a gene. The germline gives CDR1 MGHRA, CDR2 YSYEKL.

The chain uses TRBV2 and TRBJ1-1; 12 nucleotides align to TRBD1. This CDR3 has 14 residues. With V trimmed by 6 bases and J by 11 bases, 10 bases remained unmatched. Germline CDR1 is SNHLY and CDR2 is FYNNEI. The CDR3 nucleotides are TGTGCCAGCAGAGATACCGGGACAGGGGGCTGGGCTTTCTTT. This encodes CASRDTGTGGWAFF.

The gene calls are TRBV5-4 and TRBJ2-2; 7 nucleotides agree with TRBD2. CDR3 length: 15 residues. Germline lookup yields CDR1 SGHNT and CDR2 YYREEE (reference sequence). The J segment lost 4 bases and the V segment lost 4 bases, leaving 7 bases of the junction unmatched. CDR3 protein: CASSPREVSTGELFF. In DNA form, the CDR3 reads TGTGCCAGCAGCCCCCGGGAGGTGAGCACCGGGGAGCTGTTTTTT.

The chain employs TRBV29-1 and TRBJ1-1; tentative D call: TRBD1 (5 bases). V was shortened by 4 bases and J by 7 bases, with 19 bases between the two germline ends. CDR1 SQVTM and CDR2 ANQGSEA come from the germline V gene. The CDR3 is made up of 14 amino acids. CDR3 sequence reads: CSVAIWWGDREAFF. The CDR3 DNA is TGCAGCGTTGCAATTTGGTGGGGCGACCGTGAAGCTTTCTTT.

The J gene is TRBJ1-2, the V gene TRBV29-1; 7 bases match TRBD1. The trim removed 2 bases at V and 4 bases at J, leaving 10 bases unmatched. Germline V gene lookup returns CDR1 SQVTM and CDR2 ANQGSEA. This CDR3 contains 15 residues. The CDR3 DNA reads TGCAGCGTTGAAACGGGGACAGACGCGCCCTATGGCTACACCTTC. Encoded protein: CSVETGTDAPYGYTF.

This chain uses TRBV29-1 with TRBJ2-7, with D uncertain. V dropped 6 bases and J dropped 3 bases, with 15 bases sitting between them. The germline CDR1 and CDR2 sequences are SQVTM and ANQGSEA. The CDR3 contains 13 residues. CDR3 DNA sequence: TGCAGCGTAGCGCCGGCGACGGACTACGAGCAGTACTTC. Translating gives CSVAPATDYEQYF.

The rearrangement joins TRBV28 to TRBJ2-3; no clear D. The CDR3 extends over 15 amino acids. The germline gives CDR1 MDHEN, CDR2 SYDVKM. The ends were cut back, 0 bases at V and 3 bases at J, with 10 bases in the middle. Here the CDR3 DNA reads TGTGCCAGCAGTTTATGGGCCATCCGTACAGATACGCAGTATTTT. The encoded protein is CASSLWAIRTDTQYF. Combining the CDR3 with reference TRBV28 and TRBJ2-3 gives the whole variable domain DVKVTQSSRYLVKRTGEKVFLECVQDMDHENMFWYRQDPGLGLRLIYFSYDVKMKEKGDIPEGYSVSREKKERFSLILESASTNQTSMYLCASSLWAIRTDTQYFGPGTRLTVL.

The chain is built from TRBV10-2 and TRBJ2-1; 11 nucleotides align to TRBD2. Germline CDR1 is WSHSY and CDR2 is SAAADI. After removal of 5 bases from V and 7 bases from J, the junction contained 10 bases not matched to a gene. The CDR3 is 16 amino acids. This chain's CDR3 is CASSHLAGGPGNEQFF. The DNA of the CDR3 is TGCGCCAGCAGTCATTTAGCGGGAGGGCCTGGGAATGAGCAGTTCTTC.

This clone appeared a few times. This chain connects TRBV5-5 to TRBJ2-3, with no clear D. The CDR3 consists of 15 residues. V lost 4 bases and J lost 2, with 14 bases in between. From germline, CDR1 is SGHKS and CDR2 YYEKEE (reference sequence). The CDR3 DNA follows: TGTGCCAGCAGCCCCAAGCCAGGTTACACAGATACGCAGTATTTT. Amino acid sequence: CASSPKPGYTDTQYF. Complete variable domain (other parts from reference TRBV5-5 and TRBJ2-3): DAGVTQSPTHLIKTRGQQVTLRCSPISGHKSVSWYQQVLGQGPQFIFQYYEKEERGRGNFPDRFSARQFPNYSSELNVNALLLGDSALYLCASSPKPGYTDTQYFGPGTRLTVL.

The chain couples TRBV27 to TRBJ1-4, with D tentatively TRBD1 (5 bases). The CDR3 sequence is 14 residues long. Trimming left V 5 bases short and J 8 bases short, with 15 bases between. CDR1 MNHEY and CDR2 SMNVEV come from the germline V gene (reference sequence). CDR3 DNA sequence: TGTGCCAGCAGTCGGGACTCCACGAGAGAAAAACTGTTTTTT. Translated, it gives CASSRDSTREKLFF. Supplemented by reference TRBV27 and TRBJ1-4, the full variable domain reads EAQVTQNPRYLITVTGKKLTVTCSQNMNHEYMSWYRQDPGLGLRQIYYSMNVEVTDKGDVPEGYKVSRKEKRNFPLILESPSPNQTSLYFCASSRDSTREKLFFGSGTQLSVL.

For the CDR3, the DNA is TGTGCCAGCAGCGGTGGGGACAGGGGCATGAATGAGCAGTTCTTC. It yields the protein CASSGGDRGMNEQFF. The chain couples TRBV9 to TRBJ2-1; 10 positions agree with TRBD1. V lost 3 bases, J lost 7 bases, and 7 bases stayed unmatched. There are 15 residues in the CDR3. CDR1 and CDR2 (germline): SGDLS, YYNGEE. The full variable domain, its missing parts supplied by reference TRBV9 and TRBJ2-1, is DSGVTQTPKHLITATGQRVTLRCSPRSGDLSVYWYQQSLDQGLQFLIQYYNGEERAKGNILERFSAQQFPDLHSELNLSSLELGDSALYFCASSGGDRGMNEQFFGPGTRLTVL.

This rearrangement joins TRBV7-2 to TRBJ1-3; D is unresolved. Germline V gene sequence: CDR1 SGHTA, CDR2 FQGNSA. V lost 7 bases, J lost 0 bases, and 10 bases lay in between. CDR3 length: 14 residues. CDR3 sequence: CASTKQTSGNTIYF. The CDR3 DNA sequence: TGTGCCAGCACAAAACAGACCTCTGGAAACACCATATATTTT.

CDR3 sequence: CASSFSNEQFF. The CDR3 DNA reads as TGTGCCAGCAGCTTTAGCAATGAGCAGTTCTTC. J is TRBJ2-1 and V is TRBV7-9; no firm D call. This CDR3 has 11 residues. Trimming took 3 bases from V and 6 from J, leaving 3 bases between them. Looked up from germline, CDR1 is SEHNR and CDR2 is FQNEAQ (reference sequence).

The CDR3, as DNA: TGTGCCAGCAGCGTAGAGTTTGACACCCTCTACTTC. The encoded protein is CASSVEFDTLYF. The V and J genes are TRBV9 and TRBJ2-5; D is ambiguous. CDR3 length: 12 residues. Deletions cut 0 bases from V and 14 bases from J, with 14 bases between. CDR1 and CDR2 from the germline V gene are SGDLS and YYNGEE.

The rearrangement uses TRBV14 and TRBJ2-7; D possibly corresponds to TRBD1 (6 bases). The CDR3 length is 14 residues. The germline gives CDR1 SGHDN, CDR2 FVKESK. Trimming took off 6 bases at V and 7 bases at J, with 19 bases between the two ends. This CDR3 reads CASRRGQRAKEQYF. The CDR3, as DNA: TGTGCCAGCAGACGAGGACAGAGAGCTAAAGAGCAGTACTTC.

The V and J genes are TRBV6-6 and TRBJ1-1; no reliable D call. Trimming shortened V by 2 bases and J by 5 bases, and 9 bases separated the two germline ends. Germline V CDR1 and CDR2: MNHNY, SVGAGI (reference sequence). This CDR3 has 13 amino acids. The chain's CDR3 is CASSYPSGTEAFF. CDR3 in DNA: TGTGCCAGCAGTTACCCTAGCGGGACTGAAGCTTTCTTT.

The chain has TRBV13 and TRBJ1-2; TRBD1 matches 8 bases. There are 16 residues in the CDR3. Trimming at V came to 7 bases and at J to 4 bases, leaving 14 bases not matched to a gene. Germline CDR1 reads PRHDT; CDR2 reads FYEKMQ (reference sequence). The CDR3 coding sequence is TGTGCCAGCATGGATGGGCAGGGGGCCGGATTCTATGGCTACACCTTC. Translated: CASMDGQGAGFYGYTF.

The chain is built from TRBV6-5 and TRBJ2-7; no clear D. V lost 8 bases and J 2 bases, leaving 10 bases between the germline ends. The germline V gene encodes CDR1 MNHEY and CDR2 SVGAGI. This CDR3 is 12 amino acids long. The CDR3 loop reads CASCSAAYEQYF. DNA of the CDR3: TGTGCCAGCTGCAGTGCAGCCTACGAGCAGTACTTC.

The rearrangement joins TRBV28 to TRBJ2-6, with D maybe TRBD2 (6 bases). The CDR3 sequence is 15 residues long. Germline V CDR1 and CDR2: MDHEN, SYDVKM. V lost 6 bases and J 2 bases, leaving 11 bases between the germline ends. Here the CDR3 reads CASSPGGAGANVLTF. In DNA form, the CDR3 reads TGTGCCAGCAGCCCCGGCGGGGCTGGGGCCAACGTCCTGACTTTC.

CDR3 sequence (DNA): TGCGCCAGCAGTGAGATGGCAGGGTTAGGTGAAAAACTGTTTTTT. This sequence encodes CASSEMAGLGEKLFF. The rearrangement uses TRBV10-2 and TRBJ1-4; possibly TRBD1 for D (5 bases). V was clipped by 2 bases and J by 7 bases, with 14 bases between them. The CDR3 loop spans 15 amino acids. The V gene's germline CDR1 is WSHSY and CDR2 SAAADI.

The count of this clone is one. The gene calls are TRBV6-5 and TRBJ1-1, with no clear D. Trimming pared 8 bases from V and 5 bases from J, leaving 15 bases between. The CDR3 contains 13 residues. In germline, CDR1 is MNHEY, CDR2 SVGAGI. This chain's CDR3 is CASREPAGTEAFF. CDR3 coding DNA: TGTGCCAGCCGGGAGCCCGCGGGGACTGAAGCTTTCTTT.

The chain uses TRBV2 and TRBJ2-7, with a tentative D call TRBD2 (7 bases). Germline loops: CDR1 SNHLY, CDR2 FYNNEI. Trimming left V 6 bases short and J 0 bases short, with 15 bases between. The CDR3 covers 15 residues. CDR3 sequence (DNA): TGTGCCAGCAGGGTAGGGGGAGGGAGCTCCTACGAGCAGTACTTC. Its translation is CASRVGGGSSYEQYF. The full variable domain, in which reference TRBV2 and TRBJ2-7 provide the parts outside the CDR3, is EPEVTQTPSHQVTQMGQEVILRCVPISNHLYFYWYRQILGQKVEFLVSFYNNEISEKSEIFDDQFSVERPDGSNFTLKIRSTKLEDSAMYFCASRVGGGSSYEQYFGPGTRLTVT.

The chain recombines TRBV29-1 with TRBJ1-2; D might be TRBD1 (5 bases). Between the trimmed V and J ends, which lost 7 bases and 3 bases, there was a span of 12 bases. The CDR3 totals 12 residues. Germline V gene sequence: CDR1 SQVTM, CDR2 ANQGSEA. CDR3 nucleotides: TGCAGCGAGTATTGGGGGGACTATGGCTACACCTTC. As protein: CSEYWGDYGYTF.

This chain connects TRBV25-1 to TRBJ2-4, with D maybe TRBD1 (5 bases). Per germline, CDR1 MGHDK and CDR2 SYGVNS. This CDR3 contains 15 residues. Trimming cost V 2 bases and J 3 bases, with 11 bases left between them. CDR3 in amino acids: CASSETGLFKNIQYF. The CDR3, as DNA: TGTGCCAGCAGTGAAACAGGCCTCTTCAAAAACATTCAGTACTTC. The full variable domain, completed using reference TRBV25-1 and TRBJ2-4, is EADIYQTPRYLVIGTGKKITLECSQTMGHDKMYWYQQDPGMELHLIHYSYGVNSTEKGDLSSESTVSRIRTEHFPLTLESARPSHTSQYLCASSETGLFKNIQYFGAGTRLSVL.

The DNA of the CDR3 is TGTGCCAGCAGTTACGAAGGGAGCGAGACCCAGTACTTC. Translating it yields CASSYEGSETQYF. The chain is built from TRBV6-5 and TRBJ2-5, with D perhaps TRBD2 (5 bases). The CDR3 has 13 residues. Between the trimmed V and J ends, which lost 2 bases and 5 bases, there was a span of 9 bases. CDR1 is MNHEY and CDR2 is SVGAGI in the germline V gene.

The rearrangement joins TRBV5-4 to TRBJ2-7; possibly TRBD1 for D (5 bases). The germline V and J ends were trimmed by 2 bases and 5 bases, with 11 bases remaining between them. Germline-derived CDR1 and CDR2 are SGHNT and YYREEE (reference sequence). The CDR3 runs to 13 residues. The CDR3 loop is CASSLKGKHEQYF. The CDR3 coding sequence is TGTGCCAGCAGCTTAAAGGGGAAACACGAGCAGTACTTC. Full variable domain (missing parts from reference TRBV5-4 and TRBJ2-7): ETGVTQSPTHLIKTRGQQVTLRCSSQSGHNTVSWYQQALGQGPQFIFQYYREEENGRGNFPPRFSGLQFPNYSSELNVNALELDDSALYLCASSLKGKHEQYFGPGTRLTVT.

The chain is built from TRBV6-5 and TRBJ1-1; possible D gene TRBD1, 5 bases. The CDR3 is 14 amino acids. Trimming removed 10 bases from V and 2 bases from J, with 17 bases in between. Germline-derived CDR1 and CDR2 are MNHEY and SVGAGI. The CDR3 is CATLKEGLNTEAFF. The CDR3 nucleotides read TGTGCCACCCTAAAGGAGGGACTAAACACTGAAGCTTTCTTT.